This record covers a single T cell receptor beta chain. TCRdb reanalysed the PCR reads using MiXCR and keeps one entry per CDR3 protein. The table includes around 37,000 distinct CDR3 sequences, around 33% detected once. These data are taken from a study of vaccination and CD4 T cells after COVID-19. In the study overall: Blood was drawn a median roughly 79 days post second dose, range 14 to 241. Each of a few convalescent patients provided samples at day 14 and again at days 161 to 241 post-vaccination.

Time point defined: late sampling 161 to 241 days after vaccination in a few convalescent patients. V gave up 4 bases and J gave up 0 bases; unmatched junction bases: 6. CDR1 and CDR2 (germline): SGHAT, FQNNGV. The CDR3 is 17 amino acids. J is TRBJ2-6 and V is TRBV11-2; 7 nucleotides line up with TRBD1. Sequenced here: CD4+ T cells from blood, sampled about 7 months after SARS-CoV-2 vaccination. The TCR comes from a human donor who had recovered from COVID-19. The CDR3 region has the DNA TGTGCCAGCAGCTCAATACGACAGGGCTCTGGGGCCAACGTCCTGACTTTC. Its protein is CASSSIRQGSGANVLTF.